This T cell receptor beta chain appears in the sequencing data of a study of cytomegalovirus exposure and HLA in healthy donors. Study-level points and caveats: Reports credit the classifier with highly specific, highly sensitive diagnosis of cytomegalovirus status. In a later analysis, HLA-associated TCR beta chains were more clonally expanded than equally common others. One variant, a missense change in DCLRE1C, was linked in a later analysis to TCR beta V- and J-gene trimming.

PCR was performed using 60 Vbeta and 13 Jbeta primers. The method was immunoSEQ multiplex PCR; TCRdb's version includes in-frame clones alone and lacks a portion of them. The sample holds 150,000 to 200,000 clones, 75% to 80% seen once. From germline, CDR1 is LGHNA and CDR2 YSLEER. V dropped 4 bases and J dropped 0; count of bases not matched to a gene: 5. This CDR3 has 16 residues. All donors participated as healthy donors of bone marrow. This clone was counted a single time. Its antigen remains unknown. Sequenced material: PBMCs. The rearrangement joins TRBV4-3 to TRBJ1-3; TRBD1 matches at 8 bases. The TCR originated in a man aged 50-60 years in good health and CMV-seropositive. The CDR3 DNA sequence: TGCGCCAGCAGCCCGACAGGGGCTCTCTCTGGAAACACCATATATTTT. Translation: CASSPTGALSGNTIYF.